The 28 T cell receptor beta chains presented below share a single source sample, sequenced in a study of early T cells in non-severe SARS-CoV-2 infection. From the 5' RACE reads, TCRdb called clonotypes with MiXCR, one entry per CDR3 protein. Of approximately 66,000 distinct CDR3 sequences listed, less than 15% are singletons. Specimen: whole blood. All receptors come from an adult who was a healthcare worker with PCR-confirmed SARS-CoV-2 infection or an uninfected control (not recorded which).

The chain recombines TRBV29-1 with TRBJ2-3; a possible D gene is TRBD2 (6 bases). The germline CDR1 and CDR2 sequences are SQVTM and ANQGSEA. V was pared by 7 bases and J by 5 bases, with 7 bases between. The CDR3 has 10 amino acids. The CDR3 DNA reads TGCAGCGGGGGGGAAGATACGCAGTATTTT. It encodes CSGGEDTQYF.

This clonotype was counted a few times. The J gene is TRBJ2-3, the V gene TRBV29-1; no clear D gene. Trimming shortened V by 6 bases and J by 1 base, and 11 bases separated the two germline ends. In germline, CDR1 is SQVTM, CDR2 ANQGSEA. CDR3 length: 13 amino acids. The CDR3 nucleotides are TGCAGCGTACCCCCCCCAGGCACAGATACGCAGTATTTT. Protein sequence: CSVPPPGTDTQYF.

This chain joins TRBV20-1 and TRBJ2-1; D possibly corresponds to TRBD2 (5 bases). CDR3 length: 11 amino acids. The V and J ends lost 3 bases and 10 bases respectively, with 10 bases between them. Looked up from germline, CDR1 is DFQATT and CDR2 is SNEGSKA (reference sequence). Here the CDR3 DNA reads TGCAGTGCTAGTCGGGAAGGGGAGCAGTTCTTC. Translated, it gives CSASREGEQFF.

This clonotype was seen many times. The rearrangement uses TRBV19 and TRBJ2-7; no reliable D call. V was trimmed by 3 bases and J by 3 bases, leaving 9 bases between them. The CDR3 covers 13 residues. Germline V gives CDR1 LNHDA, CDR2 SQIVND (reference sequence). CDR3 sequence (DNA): TGTGCCAGTAGTATTCAGCACTACTACGAGCAGTACTTC. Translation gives CASSIQHYYEQYF.

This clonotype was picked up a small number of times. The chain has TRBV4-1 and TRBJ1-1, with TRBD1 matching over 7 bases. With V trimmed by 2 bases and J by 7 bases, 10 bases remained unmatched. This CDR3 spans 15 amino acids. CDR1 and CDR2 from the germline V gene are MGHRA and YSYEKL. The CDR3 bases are TGCGCCAGCAGCCAAAGACAGGGATCTCGCGATGAAGCTTTCTTT. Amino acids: CASSQRQGSRDEAFF.

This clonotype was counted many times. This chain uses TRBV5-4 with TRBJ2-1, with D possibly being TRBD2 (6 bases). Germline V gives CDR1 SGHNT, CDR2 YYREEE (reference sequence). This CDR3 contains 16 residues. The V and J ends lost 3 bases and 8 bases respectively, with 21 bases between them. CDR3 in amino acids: CASSSTGLYGKDEQFF. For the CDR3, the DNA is TGTGCCAGCAGCTCCACCGGACTATACGGGAAGGATGAGCAGTTCTTC.

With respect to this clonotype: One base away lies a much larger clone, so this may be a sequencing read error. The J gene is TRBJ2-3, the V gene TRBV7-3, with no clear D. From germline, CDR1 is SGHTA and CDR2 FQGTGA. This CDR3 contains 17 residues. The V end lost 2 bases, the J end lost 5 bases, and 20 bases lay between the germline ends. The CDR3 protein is CASSLEAARSSIDTQYF. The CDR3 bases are TGTGCCAGCAGCTTAGAGGCGGCGAGGTCCTCGATAGATACGCAGTATTTT.

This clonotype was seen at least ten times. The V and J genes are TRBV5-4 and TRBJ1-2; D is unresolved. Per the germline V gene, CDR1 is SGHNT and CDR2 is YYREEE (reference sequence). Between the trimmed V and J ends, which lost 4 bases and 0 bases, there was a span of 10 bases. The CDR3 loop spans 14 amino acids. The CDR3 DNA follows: TGTGCCAGCAGCCACTCAGGTTCTAACTATGGCTACACCTTC. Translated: CASSHSGSNYGYTF. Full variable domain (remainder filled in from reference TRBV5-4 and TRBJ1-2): ETGVTQSPTHLIKTRGQQVTLRCSSQSGHNTVSWYQQALGQGPQFIFQYYREEENGRGNFPPRFSGLQFPNYSSELNVNALELDDSALYLCASSHSGSNYGYTFGSGTRLTVV.

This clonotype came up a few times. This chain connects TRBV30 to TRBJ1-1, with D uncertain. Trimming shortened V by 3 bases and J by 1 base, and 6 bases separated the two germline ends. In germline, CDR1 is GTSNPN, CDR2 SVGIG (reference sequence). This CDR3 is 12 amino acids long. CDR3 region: CAWRGENTEAFF. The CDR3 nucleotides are TGTGCCTGGAGGGGCGAGAACACTGAAGCTTTCTTT.

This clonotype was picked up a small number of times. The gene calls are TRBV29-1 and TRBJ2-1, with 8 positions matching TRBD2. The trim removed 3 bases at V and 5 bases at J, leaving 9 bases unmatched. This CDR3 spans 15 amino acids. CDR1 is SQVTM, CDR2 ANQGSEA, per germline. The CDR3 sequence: CSVEALAGSHNEQFF. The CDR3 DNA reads TGCAGCGTTGAGGCCTTAGCGGGGAGCCACAATGAGCAGTTCTTC.

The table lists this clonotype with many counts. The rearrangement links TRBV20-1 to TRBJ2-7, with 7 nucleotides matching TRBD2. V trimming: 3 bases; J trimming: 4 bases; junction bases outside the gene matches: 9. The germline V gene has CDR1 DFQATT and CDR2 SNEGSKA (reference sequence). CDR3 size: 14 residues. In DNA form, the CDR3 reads TGCAGTGCTAGCCAAGGGCTAGCGGAATACGAGCAGTACTTC. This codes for CSASQGLAEYEQYF.

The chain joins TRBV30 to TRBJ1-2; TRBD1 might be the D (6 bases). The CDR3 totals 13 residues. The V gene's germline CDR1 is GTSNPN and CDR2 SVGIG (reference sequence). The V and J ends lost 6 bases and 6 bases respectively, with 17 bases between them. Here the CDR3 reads CACTAGAIDGYTF. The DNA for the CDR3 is TGTGCCTGCACCGCAGGGGCGATTGATGGCTACACCTTC.

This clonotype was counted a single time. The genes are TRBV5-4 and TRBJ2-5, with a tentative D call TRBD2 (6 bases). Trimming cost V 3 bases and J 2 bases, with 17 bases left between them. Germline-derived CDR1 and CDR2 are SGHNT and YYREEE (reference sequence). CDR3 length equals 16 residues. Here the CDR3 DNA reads TGTGCCAGCAGCTCTATGGGCCTCGGAGGGCAAGAGACCCAGTACTTC. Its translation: CASSSMGLGGQETQYF.

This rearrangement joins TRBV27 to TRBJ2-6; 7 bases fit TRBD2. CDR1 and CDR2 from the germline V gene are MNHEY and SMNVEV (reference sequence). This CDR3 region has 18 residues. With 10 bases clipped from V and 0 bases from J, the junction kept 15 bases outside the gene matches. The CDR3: CATGPPKRESSGANVLTF. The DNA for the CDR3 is TGTGCCACCGGCCCCCCCAAGCGGGAAAGCTCTGGGGCCAACGTCCTGACTTTC.

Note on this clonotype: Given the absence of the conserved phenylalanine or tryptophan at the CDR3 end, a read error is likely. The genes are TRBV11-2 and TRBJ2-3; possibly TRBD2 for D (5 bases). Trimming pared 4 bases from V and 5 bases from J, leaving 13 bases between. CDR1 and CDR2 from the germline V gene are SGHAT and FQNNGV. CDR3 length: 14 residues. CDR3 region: CASSSRSEGDTQYY. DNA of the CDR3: TGTGCCAGCAGCTCCCGGTCCGAGGGAGATACGCAGTATTAT.

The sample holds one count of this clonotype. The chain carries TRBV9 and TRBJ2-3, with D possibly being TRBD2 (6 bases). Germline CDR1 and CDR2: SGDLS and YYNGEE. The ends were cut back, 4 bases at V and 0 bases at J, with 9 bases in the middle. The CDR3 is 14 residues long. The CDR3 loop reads CASSRGSSTDTQYF. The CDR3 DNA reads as TGTGCCAGCAGCCGGGGGAGCAGCACAGATACGCAGTATTTT.

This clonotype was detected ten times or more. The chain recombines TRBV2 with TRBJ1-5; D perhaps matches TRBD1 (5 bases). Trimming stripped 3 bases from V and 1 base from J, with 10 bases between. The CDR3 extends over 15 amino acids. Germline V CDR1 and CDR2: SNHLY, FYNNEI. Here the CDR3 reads CASSDLGGSNQPQHF. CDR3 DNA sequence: TGTGCCAGCAGTGATTTGGGGGGAAGCAATCAGCCCCAGCATTTT.

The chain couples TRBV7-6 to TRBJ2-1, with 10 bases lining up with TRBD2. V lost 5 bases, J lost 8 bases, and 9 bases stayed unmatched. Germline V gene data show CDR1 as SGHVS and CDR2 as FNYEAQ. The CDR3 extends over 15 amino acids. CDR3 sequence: CASSVGNSGRYEQFF. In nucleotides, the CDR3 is TGTGCCAGCAGCGTCGGTAATAGCGGGAGGTATGAGCAGTTCTTC.

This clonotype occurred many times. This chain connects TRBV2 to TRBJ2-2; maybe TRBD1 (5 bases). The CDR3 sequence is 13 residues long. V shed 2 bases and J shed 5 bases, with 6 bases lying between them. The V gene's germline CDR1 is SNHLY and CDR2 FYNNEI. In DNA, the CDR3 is TGTGCCAGCAGTGAACAGGGAACCGGGGAGCTGTTTTTT. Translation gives CASSEQGTGELFF.

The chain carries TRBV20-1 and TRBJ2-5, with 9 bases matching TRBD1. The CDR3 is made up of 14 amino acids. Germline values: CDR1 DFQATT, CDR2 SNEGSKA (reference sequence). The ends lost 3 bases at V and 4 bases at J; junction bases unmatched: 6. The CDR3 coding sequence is TGCAGTGCTAGTGTAATGACAGGGGGAGAGACCCAGTACTTC. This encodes CSASVMTGGETQYF.

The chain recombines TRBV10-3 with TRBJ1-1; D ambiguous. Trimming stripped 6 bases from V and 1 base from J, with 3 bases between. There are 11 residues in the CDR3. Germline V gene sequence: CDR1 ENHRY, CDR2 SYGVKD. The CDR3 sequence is CAIRGNTEAFF. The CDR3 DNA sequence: TGTGCCATCAGGGGGAACACTGAAGCTTTCTTT.

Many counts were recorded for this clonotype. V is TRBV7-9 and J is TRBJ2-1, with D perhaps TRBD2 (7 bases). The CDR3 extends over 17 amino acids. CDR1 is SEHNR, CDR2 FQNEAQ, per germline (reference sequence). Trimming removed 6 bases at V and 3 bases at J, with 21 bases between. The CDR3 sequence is CASSPRVGRGFYNEQFF. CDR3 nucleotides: TGTGCCAGCAGTCCACGGGTGGGGAGGGGGTTCTACAATGAGCAGTTCTTC. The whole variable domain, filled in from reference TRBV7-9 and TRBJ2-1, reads DTGVSQNPRHKITKRGQNVTFRCDPISEHNRLYWYRQTLGQGPEFLTYFQNEAQLEKSRLLSDRFSAERPKGSFSTLEIQRTEQGDSAMYLCASSPRVGRGFYNEQFFGPGTRLTVL.

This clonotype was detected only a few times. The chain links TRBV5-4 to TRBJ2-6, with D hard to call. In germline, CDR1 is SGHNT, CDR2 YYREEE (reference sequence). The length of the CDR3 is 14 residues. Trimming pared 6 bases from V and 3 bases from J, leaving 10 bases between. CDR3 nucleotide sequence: TGTGCCAGCACTTTTGGAGTTGGGGCCAACGTCCTGACTTTC. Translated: CASTFGVGANVLTF.

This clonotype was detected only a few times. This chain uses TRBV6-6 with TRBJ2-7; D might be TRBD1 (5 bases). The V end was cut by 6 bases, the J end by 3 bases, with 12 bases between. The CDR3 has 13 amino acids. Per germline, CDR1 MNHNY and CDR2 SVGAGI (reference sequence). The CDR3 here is CASRETAYYEQYF. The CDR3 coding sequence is TGTGCCAGCAGAGAGACAGCCTACTACGAGCAGTACTTC.

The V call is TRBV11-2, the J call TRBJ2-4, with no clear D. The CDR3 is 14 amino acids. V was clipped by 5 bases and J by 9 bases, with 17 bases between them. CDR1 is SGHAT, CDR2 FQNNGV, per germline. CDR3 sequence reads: CASSQEVRMSIQYF. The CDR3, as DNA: TGTGCCAGCAGCCAGGAAGTGCGGATGAGCATTCAGTACTTC.

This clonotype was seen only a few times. CDR3 loop: CASSRETSGKHNEQFF. In DNA, the CDR3 is TGTGCCAGCAGCCGAGAGACTAGCGGGAAACACAATGAGCAGTTCTTC. The chain joins TRBV4-2 to TRBJ2-1, with TRBD2 matching 11 bases. The CDR3 spans 16 residues. V lost 4 bases and J lost 5; bases outside the gene matches: 7. Germline V lookup: CDR1 LGHNA, CDR2 YNFKEQ.

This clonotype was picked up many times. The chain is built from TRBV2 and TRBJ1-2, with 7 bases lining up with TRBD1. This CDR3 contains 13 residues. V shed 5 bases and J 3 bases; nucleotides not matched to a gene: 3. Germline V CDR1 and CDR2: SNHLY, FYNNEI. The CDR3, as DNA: TGTGCCAGCAGTAGACAGGGATACTATGGCTACACCTTC. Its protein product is CASSRQGYYGYTF.

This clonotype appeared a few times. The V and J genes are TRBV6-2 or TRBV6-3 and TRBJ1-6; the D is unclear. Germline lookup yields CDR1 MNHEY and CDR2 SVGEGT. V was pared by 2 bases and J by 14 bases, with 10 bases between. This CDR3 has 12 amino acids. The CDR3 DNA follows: TGTGCCAGCAGTTACCCGACATATTCCCTCCACTTT. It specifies CASSYPTYSLHF.